This T cell receptor (beta chain) appears in the sequencing data of a study of beta chain features in type 1 diabetes (dated by TCRdb to the late 2010s). Background on the whole study: Mean age, gender distribution, total cell number and subset yield were not different between patients and healthy donors. In the study, recently diagnosed type 1 diabetes patients and matched healthy donors were compared on the TCRB repertoires of their sorted circulating CD4+ T cell subsets. Across all samples, roughly 110,000,000 sorted cells were examined, and cell number per subset correlated strongly with RNA yield. Naive and central memory subsets were obtained from all 30 or so donors, but regulatory and stem cell-like memory subsets were isolated from only 8 patients and 8 healthy donors.

The entire isolated RNA was reverse transcribed using the High Capacity cDNA Reverse Transcription Kit, and thus expressed TCRB transcripts were sequenced. Deep immunoSEQ sequencing was applied to naive, central memory and regulatory T cell samples, giving an average of roughly 3.5 million total reads per sample. Sorted cells were lysed in RLT buffer and RNA was extracted with DNase-treated RNeasy Micro or Mini kits, depending on cell number. Each cell subset was processed on its own to prevent cross-contamination, while patient and healthy donor samples were processed together. The immunoSEQ multiplex PCR was used to amplify TCRB sequences from cDNA, yielding 87-bp fragments that span the CDR3 region. Sequencing of the amplicons was performed on the Illumina HiSeq platform. As for the authors' bioinformatics: Synthetic template baselines were used to correct PCR bias computationally, reads within Hamming distance 2 were collapsed, and singletons that could not be merged were discarded. By aligning reads against IMGT, V, D and J genes, CDR3 length, and insertions or deletions at six rearrangement sites were assigned. Within each subset, clonotype counts were normalized to sorted cell number, and only after that were true diversity and Gini coefficients computed with the tcR R package. Repertoire sharing was quantified using the overlap coefficient calculated on TCRB nucleotide sequences. Sourced from immuneACCESS, this table was stored by TCRdb with only in-frame sequences that have V and J called. A share of the clones is absent; for the studies checked, an unresolved V gene accounts for under half, and the remainder has no known explanation. Clonal size and the V and J genes are those of that table, whereas D and trimming came from the DNA. This sample is represented by tens of thousands of clones; roughly half of them were singletons. Roughly 0.7% of the sample lies in the top ten.

As for this clone: Its target antigen remains unknown. No much larger clonotype is one base removed from it; base qualities were not supplied.

Findings and caveats that apply to the study as a whole: The naive, central memory and regulatory TCRB repertoires appeared to resemble one another more closely among patients than among healthy donors. A moderate but significant shortening of TCRB CDR3 length was observed in type 1 diabetes patients in all four CD4+ subsets. Because cDNA was sequenced instead of genomic DNA, activated cells with high expression could be over-represented, although the groups did not differ in activation or CD3 levels. Patients with type 1 diabetes made fewer insertions and deleted more nucleotides at VDJ recombination sites, implying thymic rearrangement abnormalities. Only small numbers of individuals were included in the HLA sub-analyses, which left unresolved whether HLA type had any influence on TCRB rearrangement. Shorter templates might have been favored by PCR, but patient and control samples were amplified and corrected together, so both groups would have been affected equally by any skew.

The CDR3 holds 15 amino acids from the cysteine to the phenylalanine. Just the 45-base CDR3 DNA is kept, in frame starting at base 1. V is reduced by 6 bases and J by 3 bases, leaving a spacing of 17 bases between them. CDR1 and CDR2 (LNHDA, SQIVND) derive from the germline V gene (reference sequence). From each donor, a single peripheral blood sample of 95 to 150 mL on average was drawn into heparinised tubes. A BD FACSAria II was used to sort naive, central memory, regulatory and stem cell-like memory CD4+ T cells with a panel that included CD45RO, CCR7, CD25, CD127, CD95 and CD27. A purity above 95% was achieved for all sorted populations. PBMCs were isolated right away by Lymphoprep density gradient centrifugation and were stained directly, without culture. Samples were stained and sorted in pairs, with one healthy donor and one patient per experiment, so that batch effects were minimized.

The receptor comes from a man aged 25-45 years with type 1 diabetes. The V and J segments used are TRBV19 and TRBJ1-1; a tentative D call is TRBD1 (5 bases match). What was sequenced was central memory CD4+ T cells from blood. The CDR3 amino acid sequence is: CASSNMGGEYTEAFF. DNA sequence: TGTGCCAGTAGCAATATGGGAGGGGAATACACTGAAGCTTTCTTT.